This TCR beta chain appears in the sequencing data of a study of T-cell memory formation after mild COVID-19. MiXCR, applied by TCRdb to the 5' RACE reads, yields one record per CDR3 protein. The data show 550,000 to 600,000 distinct CDR3 sequences, less than 25% seen once. The CDR3 has 15 amino acids. Unmatched junction bases numbered 3, after V lost 0 bases and J lost 2 bases. The chain uses TRBV23-1 and TRBJ2-5, with 7 bases that match TRBD2. TRBV23-1 is reported as an ORF; its role is uncertain. Material: PBMCs or a T cell subset sorted from them (not recorded which). This receptor was identified in an adult woman who had mild COVID-19 (a few samples of this study predate the infection). Cell type and time point are not known. The CDR3 DNA reads TGCGCCAGCAGTCAATCGGGACTAAGACAAGAGACCCAGTACTTC. Translation: CASSQSGLRQETQYF.